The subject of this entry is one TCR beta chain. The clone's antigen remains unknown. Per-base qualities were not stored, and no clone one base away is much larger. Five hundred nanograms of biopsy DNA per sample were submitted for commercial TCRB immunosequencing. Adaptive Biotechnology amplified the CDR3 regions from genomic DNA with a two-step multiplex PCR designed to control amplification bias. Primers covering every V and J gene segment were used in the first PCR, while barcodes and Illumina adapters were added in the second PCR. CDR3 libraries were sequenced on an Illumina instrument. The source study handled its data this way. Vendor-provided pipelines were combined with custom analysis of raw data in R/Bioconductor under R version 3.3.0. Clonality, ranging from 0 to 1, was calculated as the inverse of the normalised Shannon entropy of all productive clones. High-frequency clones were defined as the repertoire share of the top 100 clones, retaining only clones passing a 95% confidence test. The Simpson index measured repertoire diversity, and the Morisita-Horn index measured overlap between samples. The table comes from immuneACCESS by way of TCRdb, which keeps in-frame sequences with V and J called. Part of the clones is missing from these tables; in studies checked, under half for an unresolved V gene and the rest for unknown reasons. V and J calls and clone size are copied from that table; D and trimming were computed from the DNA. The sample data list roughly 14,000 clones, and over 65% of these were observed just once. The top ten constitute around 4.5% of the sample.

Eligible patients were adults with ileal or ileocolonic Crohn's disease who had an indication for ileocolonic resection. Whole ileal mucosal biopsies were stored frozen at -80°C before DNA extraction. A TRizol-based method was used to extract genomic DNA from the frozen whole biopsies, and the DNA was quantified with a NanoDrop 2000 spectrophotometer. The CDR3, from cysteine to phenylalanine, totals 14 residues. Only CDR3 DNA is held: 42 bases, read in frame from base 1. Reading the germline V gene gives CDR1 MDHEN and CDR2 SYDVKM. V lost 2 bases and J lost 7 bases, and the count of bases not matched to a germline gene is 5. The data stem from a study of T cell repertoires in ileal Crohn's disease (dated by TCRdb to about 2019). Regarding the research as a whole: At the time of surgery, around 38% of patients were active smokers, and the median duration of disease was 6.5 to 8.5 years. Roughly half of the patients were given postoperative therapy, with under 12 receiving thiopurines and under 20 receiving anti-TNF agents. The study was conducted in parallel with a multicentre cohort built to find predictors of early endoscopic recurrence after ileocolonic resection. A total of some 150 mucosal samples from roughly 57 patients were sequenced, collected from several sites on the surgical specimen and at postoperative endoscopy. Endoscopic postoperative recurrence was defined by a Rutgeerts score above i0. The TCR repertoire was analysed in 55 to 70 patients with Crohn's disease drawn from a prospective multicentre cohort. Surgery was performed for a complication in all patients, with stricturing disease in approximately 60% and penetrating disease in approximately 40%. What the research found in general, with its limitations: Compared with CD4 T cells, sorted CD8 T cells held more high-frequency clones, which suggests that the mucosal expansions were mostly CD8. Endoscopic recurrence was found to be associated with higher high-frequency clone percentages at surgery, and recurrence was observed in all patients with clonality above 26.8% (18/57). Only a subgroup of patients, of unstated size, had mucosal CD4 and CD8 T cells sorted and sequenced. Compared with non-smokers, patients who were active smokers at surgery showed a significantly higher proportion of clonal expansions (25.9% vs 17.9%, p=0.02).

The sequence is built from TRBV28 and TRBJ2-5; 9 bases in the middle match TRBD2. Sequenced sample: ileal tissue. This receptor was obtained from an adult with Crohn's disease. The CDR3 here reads CASSLAGGRGTQYF. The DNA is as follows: TGTGCCAGCAGTTTAGCGGGGGGGCGGGGGACCCAGTACTTC.